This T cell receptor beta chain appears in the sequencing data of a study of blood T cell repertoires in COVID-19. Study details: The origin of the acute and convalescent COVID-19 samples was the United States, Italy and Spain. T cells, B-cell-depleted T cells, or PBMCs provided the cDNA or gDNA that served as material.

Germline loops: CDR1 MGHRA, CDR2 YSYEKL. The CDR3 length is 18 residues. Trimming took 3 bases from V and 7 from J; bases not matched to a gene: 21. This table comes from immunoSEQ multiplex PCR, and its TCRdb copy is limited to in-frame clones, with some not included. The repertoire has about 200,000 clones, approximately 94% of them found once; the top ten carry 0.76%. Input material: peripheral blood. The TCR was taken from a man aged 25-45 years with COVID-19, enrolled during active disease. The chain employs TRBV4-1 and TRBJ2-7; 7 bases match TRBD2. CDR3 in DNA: TGCGCCAGCAGCCAGGGTCCTTTACAGCGGGGCACCCAAAGGGAGCAGTACTTC. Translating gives CASSQGPLQRGTQREQYF.